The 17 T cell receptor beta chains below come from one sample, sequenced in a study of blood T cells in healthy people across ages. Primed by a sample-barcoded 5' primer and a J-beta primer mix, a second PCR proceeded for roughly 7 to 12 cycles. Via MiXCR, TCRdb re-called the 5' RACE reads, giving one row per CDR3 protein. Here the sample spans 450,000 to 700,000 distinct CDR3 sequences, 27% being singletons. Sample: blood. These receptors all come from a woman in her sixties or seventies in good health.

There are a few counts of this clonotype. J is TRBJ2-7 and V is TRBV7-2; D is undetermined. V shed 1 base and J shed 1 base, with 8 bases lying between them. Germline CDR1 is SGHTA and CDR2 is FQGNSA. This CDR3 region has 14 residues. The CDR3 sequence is CASSLVLASYEQYF. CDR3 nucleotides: TGTGCCAGCAGCTTAGTTTTGGCGTCCTACGAGCAGTACTTC.

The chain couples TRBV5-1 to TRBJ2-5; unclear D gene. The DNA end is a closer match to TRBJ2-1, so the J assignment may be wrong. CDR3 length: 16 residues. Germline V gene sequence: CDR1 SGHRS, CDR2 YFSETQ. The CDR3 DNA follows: TGCGCCAGCAGCCCGGGTATCGAACAGTTCAACAATGAGCAGTTCTTC. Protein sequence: CASSPGIEQFNNEQFF.

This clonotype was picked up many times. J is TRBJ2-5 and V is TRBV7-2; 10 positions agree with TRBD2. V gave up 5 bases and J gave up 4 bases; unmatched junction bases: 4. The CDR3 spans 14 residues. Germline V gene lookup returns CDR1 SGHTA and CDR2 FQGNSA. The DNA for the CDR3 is TGTGCCAGCAGCAGAGGACTAGCGGTAGAGACCCAGTACTTC. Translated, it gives CASSRGLAVETQYF.

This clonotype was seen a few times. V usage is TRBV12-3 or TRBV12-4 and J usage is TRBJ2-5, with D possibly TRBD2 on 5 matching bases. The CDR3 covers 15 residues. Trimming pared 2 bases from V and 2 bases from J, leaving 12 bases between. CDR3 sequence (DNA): TGTGCCAGCAGTTTACCGGGATCCTTGCAAGAGACCCAGTACTTC. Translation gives CASSLPGSLQETQYF.

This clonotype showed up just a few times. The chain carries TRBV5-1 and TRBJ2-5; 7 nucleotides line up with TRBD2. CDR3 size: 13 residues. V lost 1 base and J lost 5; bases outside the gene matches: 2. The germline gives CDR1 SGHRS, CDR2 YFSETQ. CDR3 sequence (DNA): TGCGCCAGCAGCTTGACTAGCGCCGAGACCCAGTACTTC. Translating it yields CASSLTSAETQYF.

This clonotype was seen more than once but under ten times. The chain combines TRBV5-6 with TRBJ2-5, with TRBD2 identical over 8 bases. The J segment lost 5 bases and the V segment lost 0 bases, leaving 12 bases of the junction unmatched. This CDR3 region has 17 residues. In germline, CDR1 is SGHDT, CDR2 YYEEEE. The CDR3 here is CASSLAVYRTSYETQYF. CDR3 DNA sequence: TGTGCCAGCAGCTTGGCCGTTTATCGGACTAGCTATGAGACCCAGTACTTC.

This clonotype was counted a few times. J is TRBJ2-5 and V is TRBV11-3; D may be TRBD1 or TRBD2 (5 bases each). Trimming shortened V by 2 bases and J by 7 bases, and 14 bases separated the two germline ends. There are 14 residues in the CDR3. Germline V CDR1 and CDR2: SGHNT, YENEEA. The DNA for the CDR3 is TGTGCCAGCAGCTTATGGGACGGTGTAGGGACCCAGTACTTC. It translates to CASSLWDGVGTQYF.

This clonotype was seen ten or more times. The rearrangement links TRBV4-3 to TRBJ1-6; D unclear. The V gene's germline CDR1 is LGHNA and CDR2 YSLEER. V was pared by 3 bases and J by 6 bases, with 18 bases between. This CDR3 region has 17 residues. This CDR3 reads CASSQDHHGDRNSPLHF. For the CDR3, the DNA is TGCGCCAGCAGCCAGGACCACCACGGGGATCGTAATTCACCCCTCCACTTT.

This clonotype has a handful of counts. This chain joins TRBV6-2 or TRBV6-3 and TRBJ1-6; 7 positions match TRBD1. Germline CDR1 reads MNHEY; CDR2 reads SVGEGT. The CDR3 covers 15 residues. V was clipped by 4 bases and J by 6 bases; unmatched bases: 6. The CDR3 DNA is TGTGCCAGCAGTTCTACAGGGGTTCGTAATTCACCCCTCCACTTT. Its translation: CASSSTGVRNSPLHF.

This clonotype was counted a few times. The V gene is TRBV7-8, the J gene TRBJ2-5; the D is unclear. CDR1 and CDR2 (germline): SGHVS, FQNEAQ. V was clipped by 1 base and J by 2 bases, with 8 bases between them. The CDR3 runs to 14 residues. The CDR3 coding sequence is TGTGCCAGCAGCTTAGACCCAGGTCAAGAGACCCAGTACTTC. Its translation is CASSLDPGQETQYF.

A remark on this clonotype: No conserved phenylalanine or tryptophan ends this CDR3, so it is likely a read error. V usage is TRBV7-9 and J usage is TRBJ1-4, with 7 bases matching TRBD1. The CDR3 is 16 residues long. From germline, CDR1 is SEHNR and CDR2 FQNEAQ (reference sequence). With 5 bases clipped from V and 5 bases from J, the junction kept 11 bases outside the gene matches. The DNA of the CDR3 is TGTGCCAGCAGCCTAGGTCTTGAGACAGGGAATGAAAAACTGTTTCTT. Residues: CASSLGLETGNEKLFL.

The CDR3 nucleotides are TGTGCCAGCAGTTACTCGTTTGGCGGATCCTACGAGCAGTACTTC. This translates into CASSYSFGGSYEQYF. V and J are TRBV6-5 and TRBJ2-5, with D uncertain. The J call is uncertain, as TRBJ2-7 better fits the DNA end. The CDR3 runs to 15 residues. The germline V gene encodes CDR1 MNHEY and CDR2 SVGAGI.

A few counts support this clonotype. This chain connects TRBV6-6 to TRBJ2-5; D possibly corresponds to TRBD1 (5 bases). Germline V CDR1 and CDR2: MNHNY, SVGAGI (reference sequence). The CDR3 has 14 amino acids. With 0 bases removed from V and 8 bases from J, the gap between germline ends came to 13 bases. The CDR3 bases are TGTGCCAGCAGTTACTCAGACACCAGGGAAACCCAGTACTTC. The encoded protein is CASSYSDTRETQYF.

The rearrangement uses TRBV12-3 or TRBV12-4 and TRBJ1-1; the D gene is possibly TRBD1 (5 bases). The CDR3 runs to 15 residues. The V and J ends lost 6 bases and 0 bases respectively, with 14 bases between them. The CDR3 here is CASSFQTDMNTEAFF. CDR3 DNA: TGTGCCAGCAGCTTCCAGACAGATATGAACACTGAAGCTTTCTTT.

The CDR3 sequence: CASSSGGTGKIGIQYF. CDR3 DNA: TGTGCCAGCAGCTCCGGGGGGACAGGGAAAATAGGCATTCAGTACTTC. The rearrangement uses TRBV11-2 and TRBJ2-4; TRBD1 aligns across 9 bases. Per germline, CDR1 SGHAT and CDR2 FQNNGV. This CDR3 spans 16 amino acids. V was pared by 4 bases and J by 9 bases, with 13 bases of the junction left unmatched.

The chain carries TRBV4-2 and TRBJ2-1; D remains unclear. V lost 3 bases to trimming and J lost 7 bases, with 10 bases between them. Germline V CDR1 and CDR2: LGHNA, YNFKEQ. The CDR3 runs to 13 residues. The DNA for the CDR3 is TGTGCCAGCAGCCATCCTCAGTATAATGAGCAGTTCTTC. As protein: CASSHPQYNEQFF.

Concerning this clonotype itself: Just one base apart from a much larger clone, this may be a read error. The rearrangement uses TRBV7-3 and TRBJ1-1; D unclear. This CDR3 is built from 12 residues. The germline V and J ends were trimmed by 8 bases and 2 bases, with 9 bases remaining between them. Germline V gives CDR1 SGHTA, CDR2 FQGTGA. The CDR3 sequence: CASGSGNTEAFF. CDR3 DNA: TGTGCCAGCGGCTCCGGAAACACTGAAGCTTTCTTT.